The TCR beta chain described here comes from a study of OX40 agonist ivuxolimab in advanced cancers. Trimming cost V 2 bases and J 2 bases, with 7 bases left between them. The CDR3 sequence is 14 residues long. Germline V gives CDR1 SGDLS, CDR2 YYNGEE. Sequenced by immunoSEQ multiplex PCR; TCRdb stores in-frame clones only, minus some. The data show roughly 120,000 clones, more than 80% seen once. The sequence derives from an adult with an advanced solid tumor such as melanoma, head and neck, liver or kidney cancer. The sequenced sample was CD4+ or CD8+ T cells sorted from blood, obtained in a trial of the OX40 agonist ivuxolimab. V gene TRBV9 combines with J gene TRBJ1-4, with D uncertain. Here the CDR3 reads CASSVGGTNEKLFF. CDR3 sequence (DNA): TGTGCCAGCAGCGTTGGCGGGACTAATGAAAAACTGTTTTTT.